Below, one T cell receptor (beta chain) is given with its context. Clones were sequenced by immunoSEQ multiplex PCR, and TCRdb holds only the in-frame ones, with some missing. This repertoire shows over 200,000 clones, over 80% found once; its top ten account for roughly 30%. CDR1 is MNHEY, CDR2 SVGAGI, per germline. Deletions cut 6 bases from V and 5 bases from J, with 13 bases between. The CDR3 loop spans 13 amino acids. This sample is part of a study of blood T cell repertoires in COVID-19. Study-wide background: Samples came from the United States, Italy and Spain, spanning acute and convalescent COVID-19. The cDNA or gDNA used as material had been derived from T cells, B-cell-depleted T cells, or PBMCs.

The chain recombines TRBV6-5 with TRBJ1-1; TRBD1 might be the D (5 bases). The source material was peripheral blood. The sequence derives from a man aged 40-49 years with acute or convalescent COVID-19. CDR3 loop: CASRTSGGTEAFF. CDR3 DNA: TGTGCCAGCAGAACCAGCGGGGGTACTGAAGCTTTCTTT.